This T cell receptor beta chain comes out of a study of blood T cell repertoires in COVID-19. Across the study: There were acute and convalescent COVID-19 samples, and they came from the United States, Italy and Spain.

Original analysis: From reference gene primer amplification, estimates of nucleated cell counts were derived. Clones were read by immunoSEQ multiplex PCR, and TCRdb kept only the in-frame ones, dropping some. V and J calls and clone size are those listed in that table; D and trimming were worked out from the DNA. Here the sample spans some 330,000 clones, more than 75% being singletons. CDR3 length: 17 amino acids. Trimming took 5 bases from V and 11 from J, leaving 25 bases between them. In germline, CDR1 is LNHNV, CDR2 YYDKDF (reference sequence). The chain links TRBV15 to TRBJ1-6; possible D gene TRBD1, 6 bases. The sequence derives from a woman aged 50 to 60 with active or convalescent COVID-19. The sequenced sample consisted of peripheral blood. The CDR3 loop is CATSAPRIDRFLAPLHF. In DNA form, the CDR3 reads TGTGCCACCAGCGCCCCGAGGATAGACAGGTTTTTGGCACCCCTCCACTTT. The variable domain in full, with the rest retrieved from reference TRBV15 and TRBJ1-6, is DAMVIQNPRYQVTQFGKPVTLSCSQTLNHNVMYWYQQKSSQAPKLLFHYYDKDFNNEADTPDNFQSRRPNTSFCFLDIRSPGLGDTAMYLCATSAPRIDRFLAPLHFGNGTRLTVT.